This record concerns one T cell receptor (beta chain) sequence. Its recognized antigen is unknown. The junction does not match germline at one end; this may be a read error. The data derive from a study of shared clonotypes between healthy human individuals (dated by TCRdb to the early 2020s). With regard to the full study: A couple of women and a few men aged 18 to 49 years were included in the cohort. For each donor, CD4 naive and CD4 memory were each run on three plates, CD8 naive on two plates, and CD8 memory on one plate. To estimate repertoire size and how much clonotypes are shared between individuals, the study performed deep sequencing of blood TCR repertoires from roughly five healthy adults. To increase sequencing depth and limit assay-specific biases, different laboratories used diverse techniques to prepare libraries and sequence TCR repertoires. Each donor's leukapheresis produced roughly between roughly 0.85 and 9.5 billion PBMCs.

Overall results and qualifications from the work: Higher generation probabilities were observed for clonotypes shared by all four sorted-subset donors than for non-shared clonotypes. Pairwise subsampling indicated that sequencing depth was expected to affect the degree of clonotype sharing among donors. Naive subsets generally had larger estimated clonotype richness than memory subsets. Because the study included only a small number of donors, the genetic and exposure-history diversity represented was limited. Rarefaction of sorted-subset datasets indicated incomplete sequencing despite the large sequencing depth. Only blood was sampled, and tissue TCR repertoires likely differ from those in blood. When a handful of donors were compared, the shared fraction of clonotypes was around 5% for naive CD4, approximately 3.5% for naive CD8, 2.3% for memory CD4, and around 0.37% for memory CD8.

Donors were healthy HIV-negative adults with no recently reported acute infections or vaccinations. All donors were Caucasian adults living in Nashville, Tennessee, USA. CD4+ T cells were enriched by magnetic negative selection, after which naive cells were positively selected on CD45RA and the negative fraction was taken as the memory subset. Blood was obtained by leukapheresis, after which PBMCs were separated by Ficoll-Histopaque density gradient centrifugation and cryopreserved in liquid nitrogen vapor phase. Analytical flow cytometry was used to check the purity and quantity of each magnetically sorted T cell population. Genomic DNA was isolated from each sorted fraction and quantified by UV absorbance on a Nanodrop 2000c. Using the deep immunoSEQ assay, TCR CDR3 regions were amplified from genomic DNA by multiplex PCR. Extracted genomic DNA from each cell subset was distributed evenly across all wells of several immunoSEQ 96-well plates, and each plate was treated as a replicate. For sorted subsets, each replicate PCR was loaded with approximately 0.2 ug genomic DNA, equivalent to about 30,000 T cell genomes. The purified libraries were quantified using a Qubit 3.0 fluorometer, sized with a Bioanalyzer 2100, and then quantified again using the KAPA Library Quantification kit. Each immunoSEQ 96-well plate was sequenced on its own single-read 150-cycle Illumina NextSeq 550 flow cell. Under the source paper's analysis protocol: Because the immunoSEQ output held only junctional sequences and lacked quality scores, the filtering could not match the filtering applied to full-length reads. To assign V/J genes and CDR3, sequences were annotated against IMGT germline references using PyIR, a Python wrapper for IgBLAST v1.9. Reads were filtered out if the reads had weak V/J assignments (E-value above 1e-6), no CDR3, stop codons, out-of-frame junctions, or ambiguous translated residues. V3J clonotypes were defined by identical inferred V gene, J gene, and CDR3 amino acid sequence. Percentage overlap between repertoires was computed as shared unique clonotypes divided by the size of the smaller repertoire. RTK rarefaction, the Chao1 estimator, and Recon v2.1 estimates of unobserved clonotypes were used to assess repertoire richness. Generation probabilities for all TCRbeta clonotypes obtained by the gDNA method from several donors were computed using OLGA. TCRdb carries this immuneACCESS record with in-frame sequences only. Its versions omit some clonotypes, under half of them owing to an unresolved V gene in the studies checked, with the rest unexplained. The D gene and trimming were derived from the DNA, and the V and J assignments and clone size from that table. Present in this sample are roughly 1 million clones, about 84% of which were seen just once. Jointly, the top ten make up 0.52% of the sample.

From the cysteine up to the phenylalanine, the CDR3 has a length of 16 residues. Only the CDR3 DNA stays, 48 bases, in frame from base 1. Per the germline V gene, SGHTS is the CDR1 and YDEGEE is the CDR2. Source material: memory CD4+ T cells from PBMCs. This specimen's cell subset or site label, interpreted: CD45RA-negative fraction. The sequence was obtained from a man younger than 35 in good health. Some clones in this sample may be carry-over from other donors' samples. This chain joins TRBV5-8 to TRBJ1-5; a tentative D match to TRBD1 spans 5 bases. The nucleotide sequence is TGTGCCAGCAGCTTGGATGGGGGATCGATCAATCAGCCTCAGCATTTT. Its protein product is CASSLDGGSINQPQHF.